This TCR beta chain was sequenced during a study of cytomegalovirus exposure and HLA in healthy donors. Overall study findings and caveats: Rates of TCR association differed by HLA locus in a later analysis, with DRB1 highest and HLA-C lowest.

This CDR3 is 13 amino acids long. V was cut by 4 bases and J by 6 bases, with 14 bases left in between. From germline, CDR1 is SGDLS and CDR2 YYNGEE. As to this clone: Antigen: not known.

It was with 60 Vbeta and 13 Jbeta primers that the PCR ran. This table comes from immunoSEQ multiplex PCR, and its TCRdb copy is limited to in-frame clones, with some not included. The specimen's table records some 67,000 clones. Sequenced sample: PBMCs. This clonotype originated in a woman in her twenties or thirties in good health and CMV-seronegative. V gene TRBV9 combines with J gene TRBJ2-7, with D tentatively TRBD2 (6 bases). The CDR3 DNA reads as TGTGCCAGCAGCCCTGTCGGGGGACGCGAGCAGTACTTC. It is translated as CASSPVGGREQYF. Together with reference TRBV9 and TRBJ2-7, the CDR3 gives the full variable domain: DSGVTQTPKHLITATGQRVTLRCSPRSGDLSVYWYQQSLDQGLQFLIQYYNGEERAKGNILERFSAQQFPDLHSELNLSSLELGDSALYFCASSPVGGREQYFGPGTRLTVT.